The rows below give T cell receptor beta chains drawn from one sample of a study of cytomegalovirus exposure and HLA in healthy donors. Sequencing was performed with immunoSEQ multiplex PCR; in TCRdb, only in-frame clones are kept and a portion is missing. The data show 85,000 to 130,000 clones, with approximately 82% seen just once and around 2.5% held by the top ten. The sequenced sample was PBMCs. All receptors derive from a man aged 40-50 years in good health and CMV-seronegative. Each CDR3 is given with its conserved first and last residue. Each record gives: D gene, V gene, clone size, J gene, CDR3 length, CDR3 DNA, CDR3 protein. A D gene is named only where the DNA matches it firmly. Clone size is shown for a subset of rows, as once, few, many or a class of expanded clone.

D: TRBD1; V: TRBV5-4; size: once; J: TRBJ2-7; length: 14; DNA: TGTGCCAGCAGCTTCGGGGACAGGGGTTACGAGCAGTACTTC; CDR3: CASSFGDRGYEQYF
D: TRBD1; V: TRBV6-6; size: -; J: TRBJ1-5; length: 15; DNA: TGTGCCAGCAGAACTGTCAGGGGGCAGGGACAGCCCCAGCATTTT; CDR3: CASRTVRGQGQPQHF
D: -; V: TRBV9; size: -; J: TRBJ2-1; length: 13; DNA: TGTGCCAGCAGCGTAGGTCCGGGGAATGAGCAGTTCTTC; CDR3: CASSVGPGNEQFF
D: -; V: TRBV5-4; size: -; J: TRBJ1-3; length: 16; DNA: TGTGCCAGCAGCCCGGAGGGTGGGGTCTCTGGAAACACCATATATTTT; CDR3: CASSPEGGVSGNTIYF
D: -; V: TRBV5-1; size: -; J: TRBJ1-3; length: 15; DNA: TGCGCCAGCAGCTTGTTGGGGCTGCCTGGAAACACCATATATTTT; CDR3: CASSLLGLPGNTIYF
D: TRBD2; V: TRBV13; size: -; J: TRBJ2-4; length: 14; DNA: TGTGCCAGCAGCTTAAGGGACGGGGGGAACATTCAGTACTTC; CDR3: CASSLRDGGNIQYF
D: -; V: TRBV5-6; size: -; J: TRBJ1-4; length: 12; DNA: TGTGCCAGCAGCTTTCAGATGGAAAAACTGTTTTTT; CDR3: CASSFQMEKLFF
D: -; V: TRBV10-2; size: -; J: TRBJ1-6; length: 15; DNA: TGCGCCAGCAGAGATACTAGCTCCTATAATTCACCCCTCCACTTT; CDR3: CASRDTSSYNSPLHF
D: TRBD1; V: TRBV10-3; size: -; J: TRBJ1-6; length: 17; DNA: TGTGCCATCAGGCAGTCCGACAGGGGAGCGAGCGGTTCACCCCTCCACTTT; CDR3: CAIRQSDRGASGSPLHF
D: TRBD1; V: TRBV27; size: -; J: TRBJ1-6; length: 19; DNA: TGTGCCAGCAGTTTGGCCGGACAGGGGGCGAAAGCCTATAATTCACCCCTCCACTTT; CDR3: CASSLAGQGAKAYNSPLHF
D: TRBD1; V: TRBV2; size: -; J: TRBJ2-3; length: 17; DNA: TGTGCCAGCAGTCCTATCGGGACAGTAAAAAGCACAGATACGCAGTATTTT; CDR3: CASSPIGTVKSTDTQYF
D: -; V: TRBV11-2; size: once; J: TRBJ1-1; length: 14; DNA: TGTGCCAGCAGCTCGCATGGGGGGACCACTGAAGCTTTCTTT; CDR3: CASSSHGGTTEAFF
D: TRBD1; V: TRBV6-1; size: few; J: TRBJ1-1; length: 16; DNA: TGTGCCAGCAGTGGCCGGGACAGGGTTCCGAACACTGAAGCTTTCTTT; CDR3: CASSGRDRVPNTEAFF
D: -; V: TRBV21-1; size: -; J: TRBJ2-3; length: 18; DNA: TGTGCCAGCTCGAAAAACGGGGCGGGGGGGCATAATGCAGATACGCAGTATTTT; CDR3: CASSKNGAGGHNADTQYF
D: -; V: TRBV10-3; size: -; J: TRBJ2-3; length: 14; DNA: TGTGCCATCAGTGAGTCGAGTAGGGGGGATACGCAGTATTTT; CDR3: CAISESSRGDTQYF
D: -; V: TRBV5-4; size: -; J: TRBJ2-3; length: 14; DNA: TGTGCCAGCAGCTTGACAGGGAGTACAGATACGCAGTATTTT; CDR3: CASSLTGSTDTQYF
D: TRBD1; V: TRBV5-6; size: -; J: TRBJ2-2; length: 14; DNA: TGTGCCAGCAGCCCTGACAGGGGTGCCGGGGAGCTGTTTTTT; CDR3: CASSPDRGAGELFF
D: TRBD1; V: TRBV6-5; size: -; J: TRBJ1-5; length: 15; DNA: TGTGCCAGCAGAACGGGACAGGGAAGGAGTCAGCCCCAGCATTTT; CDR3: CASRTGQGRSQPQHF
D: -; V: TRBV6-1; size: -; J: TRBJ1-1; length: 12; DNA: TGTGCCTGTGCTGGAGCGAACACTGAAGCTTTCTTT; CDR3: CACAGANTEAFF
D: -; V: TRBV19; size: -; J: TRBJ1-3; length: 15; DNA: TGTGCCAGTAGTATAGAAGATCGGTCTGGAAACACCATATATTTT; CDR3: CASSIEDRSGNTIYF
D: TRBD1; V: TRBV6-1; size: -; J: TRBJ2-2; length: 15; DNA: TGTGCCAGCAGTCCCCGGACAGGGCGAACCGGGGAGCTGTTTTTT; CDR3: CASSPRTGRTGELFF
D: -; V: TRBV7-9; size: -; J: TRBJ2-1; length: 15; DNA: TGTGCCAGCAGCCTCGGCACTAGCCAATACAATGAGCAGTTCTTC; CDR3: CASSLGTSQYNEQFF
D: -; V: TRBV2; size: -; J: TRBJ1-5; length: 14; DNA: TGTGCCAGCAGGGACCCGGGAGGGAATCAGCCCCAGCATTTT; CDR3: CASRDPGGNQPQHF
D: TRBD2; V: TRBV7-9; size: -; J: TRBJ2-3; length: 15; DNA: TGTGCCACCAGTAGCGGGGGGGCTTTGGCAGATACGCAGTATTTT; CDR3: CATSSGGALADTQYF
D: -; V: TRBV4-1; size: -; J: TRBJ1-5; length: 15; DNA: TGCGCCAGCAGCCAAGATGGGCAGGGGCATCAGCCCCAGCATTTT; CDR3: CASSQDGQGHQPQHF
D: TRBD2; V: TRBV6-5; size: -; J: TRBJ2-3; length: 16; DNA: TGTGCCAGCAGTTGGACCTTAGCGGGGGCCTTAGATACGCAGTATTTT; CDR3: CASSWTLAGALDTQYF
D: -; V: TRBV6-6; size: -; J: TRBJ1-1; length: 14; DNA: TGTGCCAGCCAAGACATTCTCCTGAACACTGAAGCTTTCTTT; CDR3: CASQDILLNTEAFF
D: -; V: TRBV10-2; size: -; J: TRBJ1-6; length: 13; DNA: TGCGCCAGCAGCGGGGAGGATAATTCACCCCTCCACTTT; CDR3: CASSGEDNSPLHF
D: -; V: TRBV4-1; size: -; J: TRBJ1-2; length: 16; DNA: TGCGCCAGCAGCCAAGAGGGGCGCAGGGGTGGCTATGGCTACACCTTC; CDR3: CASSQEGRRGGYGYTF
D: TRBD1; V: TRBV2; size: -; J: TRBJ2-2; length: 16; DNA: TGTGCCAGCAGTGATCGGGGGACAGGGGCAGCCGGGGAGCTGTTTTTT; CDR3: CASSDRGTGAAGELFF
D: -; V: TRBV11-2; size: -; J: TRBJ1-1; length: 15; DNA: TGTGCCAGCAGCTCTTTGGGGGGAAGCAGCACTGAAGCTTTCTTT; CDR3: CASSSLGGSSTEAFF
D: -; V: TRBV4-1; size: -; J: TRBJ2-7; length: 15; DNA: TGCGCCAGCAGCCGTGTTGGCGGGACGCCGTACGAGCAGTACTTC; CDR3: CASSRVGGTPYEQYF
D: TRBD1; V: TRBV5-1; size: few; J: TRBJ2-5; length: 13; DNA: TGCGCCAGCAGCTTGGCAGGGGGAGAGACCCAGTACTTC; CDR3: CASSLAGGETQYF
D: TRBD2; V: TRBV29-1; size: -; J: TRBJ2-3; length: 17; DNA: TGCAGCGTTGTTGTAGCGGGGGGGGGAACTAGCACAGATACGCAGTATTTT; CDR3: CSVVVAGGGTSTDTQYF
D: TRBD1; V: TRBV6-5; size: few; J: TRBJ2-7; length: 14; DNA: TGTGCCAGCAGTCCTACTCTATACCGGGACAGGCAGTACTTC; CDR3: CASSPTLYRDRQYF
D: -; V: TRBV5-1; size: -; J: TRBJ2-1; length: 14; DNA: TGCGCCAGCAGCTTGGGGGCCAGGCTAAATGAGCAGTTCTTC; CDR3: CASSLGARLNEQFF
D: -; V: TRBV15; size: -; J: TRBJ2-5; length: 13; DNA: TGTGCCACCAGCAGAGGCAGGGGAGAGACCCAGTACTTC; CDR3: CATSRGRGETQYF
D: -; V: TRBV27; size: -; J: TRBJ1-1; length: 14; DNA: TGTGCCAGCAGCTTAACCCCACCGGGCACTGAAGCTTTCTTT; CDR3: CASSLTPPGTEAFF
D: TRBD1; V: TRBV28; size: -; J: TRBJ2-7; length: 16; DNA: TGTGCCAGCAGTTCTCCGGGACAGGGAGGGTCCTACGAGCAGTACTTC; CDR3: CASSSPGQGGSYEQYF
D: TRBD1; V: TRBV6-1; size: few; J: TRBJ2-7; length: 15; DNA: TGTGCTAGCAGTGAAGAGGGGACAGGGAACTACGAGCAGTACTTC; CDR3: CASSEEGTGNYEQYF
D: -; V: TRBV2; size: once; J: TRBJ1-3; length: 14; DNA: TGTGCCAGCAGTAGTGACGGGTGGGGAAACACCATATATTTT; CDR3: CASSSDGWGNTIYF
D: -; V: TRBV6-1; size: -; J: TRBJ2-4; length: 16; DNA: TGTGCCAGCAGTGAACTGTGGGGGCTTAGCAAAAACATTCAGTACTTC; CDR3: CASSELWGLSKNIQYF
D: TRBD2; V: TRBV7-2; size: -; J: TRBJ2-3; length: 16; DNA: TGTGCCAGCAGCTCTCCGGGACTAGCGGGGGGGTATACGCAGTATTTT; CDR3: CASSSPGLAGGYTQYF
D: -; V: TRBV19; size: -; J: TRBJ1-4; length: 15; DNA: TGTGCCAGTAGTAAGACCGTGCAGTGGAGCGAAAAACTGTTTTTT; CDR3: CASSKTVQWSEKLFF
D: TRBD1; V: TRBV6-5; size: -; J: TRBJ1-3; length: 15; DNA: TGTGCCAGCAGCCGGGACAGCTTCTCTGGAAACACCATATATTTT; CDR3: CASSRDSFSGNTIYF
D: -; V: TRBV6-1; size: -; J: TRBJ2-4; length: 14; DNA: TGTGCCAGCAGTGATCGGAAGGGGTGGAACATTCAGTACTTC; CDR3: CASSDRKGWNIQYF
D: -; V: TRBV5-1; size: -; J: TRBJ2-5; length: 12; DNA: TGCGCCAGCAGCTTGTCCGGTGGGACCCAGTACTTC; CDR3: CASSLSGGTQYF
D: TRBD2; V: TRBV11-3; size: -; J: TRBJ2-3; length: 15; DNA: TGTGCCAGCAGCTGGGCGGCGGGGGGGCTGGATACGCAGTATTTT; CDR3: CASSWAAGGLDTQYF
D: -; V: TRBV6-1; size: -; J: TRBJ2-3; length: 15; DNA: TGTGCCAGCAGTGAAGTGAGAGGAGATATAGATACGCAGTATTTT; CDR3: CASSEVRGDIDTQYF
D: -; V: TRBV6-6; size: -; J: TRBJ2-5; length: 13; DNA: TGTGCCAGCGCTTTCCCGCGAATGGAGACCCAGTACTTC; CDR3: CASAFPRMETQYF
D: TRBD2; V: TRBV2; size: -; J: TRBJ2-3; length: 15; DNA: TGTGCCAGCAGTAAGCGGGGGAGTTTCACAGATACGCAGTATTTT; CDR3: CASSKRGSFTDTQYF
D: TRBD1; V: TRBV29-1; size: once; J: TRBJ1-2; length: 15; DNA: TGCAGCGTCCTCGGGACAGATCTTATTAACTATGGCTACACCTTC; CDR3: CSVLGTDLINYGYTF
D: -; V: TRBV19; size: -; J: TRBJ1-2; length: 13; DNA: TGTGCCAGTGGCCTGGGGGGGGCTCCTGGCTACACCTTC; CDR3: CASGLGGAPGYTF
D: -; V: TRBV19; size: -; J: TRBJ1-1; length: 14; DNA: TGTGCCAGTAGTACCACCAGGGGTTACACTGAAGCTTTCTTT; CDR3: CASSTTRGYTEAFF
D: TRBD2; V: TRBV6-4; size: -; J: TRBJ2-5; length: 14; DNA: TGTGCCAGCAGTGTGGCGGGGGGGCGGGAGACCCAGTACTTC; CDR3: CASSVAGGRETQYF
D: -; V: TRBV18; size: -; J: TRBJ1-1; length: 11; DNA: TGTGCCAGCTCTCGCGACGGGGAAGCTTTCTTT; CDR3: CASSRDGEAFF
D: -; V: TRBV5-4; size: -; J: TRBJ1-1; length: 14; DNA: TGTGCCAGCACCCCCCGCGGGGGTTCCACTGAAGCTTTCTTT; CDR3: CASTPRGGSTEAFF
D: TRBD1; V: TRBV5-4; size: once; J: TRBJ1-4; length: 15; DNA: TGTGCCAGCAGCAGAGGGACAGGGGGCAGTGAAAAACTGTTTTTT; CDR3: CASSRGTGGSEKLFF
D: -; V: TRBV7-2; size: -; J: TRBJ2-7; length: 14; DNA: TGTGCCAGCAGCTTAGCCCCACAGCCCTACGAGCAGTACTTC; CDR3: CASSLAPQPYEQYF